A selection of T cell receptor beta chains follows, all from one sample in a study of T cells after yellow fever vaccination. TCRdb reprocessed the 5' RACE reads via MiXCR and lists one record per CDR3 protein. The sample has 510,000 or so distinct CDR3 sequences; 15% to 20% are singletons. The sequenced sample was PBMCs, obtained 15 days after the yellow fever booster vaccination. Receptors were obtained from a young man who received the YFV17D yellow fever vaccine. Each CDR3 is given with its conserved first and last residue. The D gene is left open where the match is weak. The size of a clone is reported for some rows only, either as once, few or many, or as a class for expanded clones.

>TRBV4-3|TRBD2|TRBJ2-1|few
TGCGCCAGCAGCGCTAGCGGGAGGGCCTCCAATGAGCAGTTCTTC
CASSASGRASNEQFF
>TRBV6-5|.|TRBJ2-3|few
TGTGCCAGCAGTTACCTGACACCTAGCACAGATACGCAGTATTTT
CASSYLTPSTDTQYF
>TRBV29-1|TRBD1|TRBJ2-3|.
TGCAGCGAGAGGACAGGGTTGGTAGATACGCAGTATTTT
CSERTGLVDTQYF
>TRBV7-2|.|TRBJ2-7|.
TGTGCCAGCAGCATTGGGGGAGCGCGGTACGAGCAGTACTTC
CASSIGGARYEQYF
>TRBV20-1|.|TRBJ1-1|.
TGCAGTGCCGATGGGGGGGGCTATCATTTTGGTGAAGCTTTCTTT
CSADGGGYHFGEAFF
>TRBV9|TRBD2|TRBJ2-7|.
TGTGCCAGCAGCCCCGGACTAGCGGCCACCTACGAGCAGTACTTC
CASSPGLAATYEQYF
>TRBV20-1|.|TRBJ2-1|.
TGCAGTGCTAGAGATGGGCATGAGCAGTTCTTC
CSARDGHEQFF
>TRBV7-9|.|TRBJ2-1|few
TGTGCCAGCAGCTTAGGCCGGGACCTTAGCTCCTACAATGAGCAGTTCTTC
CASSLGRDLSSYNEQFF
>TRBV12-3/TRBV12-4|.|TRBJ2-5|few
TGTGCCAGCAGGGACCCGGTGGGCCAAGAGACCCAGTACTTC
CASRDPVGQETQYF
>TRBV5-1|.|TRBJ2-2|.
TGCGCCAGCACCCGCGAGGCCAACACCGGGGAGCTGTTTTTT
CASTREANTGELFF
>TRBV4-3|TRBD1|TRBJ2-5|few
TGCGCCAGCAGCCAAGATCCGAGACAGGGGGCTGGTGAGACCCAGTACTTC
CASSQDPRQGAGETQYF
>TRBV6-1|.|TRBJ2-2|few
TGTGCCAGCAGAGCTGCTTCGGCCGGGGAGCTGTTTTTT
CASRAASAGELFF
>TRBV7-2|.|TRBJ2-7|.
TGTGCCAGCAGCCCCCAGAGGGGGGCCTACGAGCAGTACTTC
CASSPQRGAYEQYF
>TRBV20-1|.|TRBJ2-5|.
TGCAGTGCCTTATCCGGGCCGAAGTGGGTAGAGACCCAGTACTTC
CSALSGPKWVETQYF
>TRBV5-5|TRBD1|TRBJ1-4|few
TGTGCCAGCAGCTTGAGGGAAGGGGGCCGGACTAATGAAAAACTGTTTTTT
CASSLREGGRTNEKLFF
>TRBV5-1|.|TRBJ2-1|.
TGCGCCAGCAGCCCGGGGGGCTTCAATGAGCAGTTCTTC
CASSPGGFNEQFF
>TRBV30|.|TRBJ1-1|.
TGTGCCTGGAGTGAAAGGGTCCACACTGAAGCTTTCTTT
CAWSERVHTEAFF
>TRBV30|.|TRBJ1-6|few
TGTGCCTGGAGTGTACAAGGGTATAATTCACCCCTCCACTTT
CAWSVQGYNSPLHF
>TRBV6-1|TRBD1|TRBJ1-1|.
TGTGCCAGCAGTCAGCAGACAGGGCGCGTCTTTGAAGCTTTCTTT
CASSQQTGRVFEAFF
>TRBV7-3|.|TRBJ2-1|few
TGTGCCAGCAGCAACCGGCTGGGTGAGCAGTTCTTC
CASSNRLGEQFF